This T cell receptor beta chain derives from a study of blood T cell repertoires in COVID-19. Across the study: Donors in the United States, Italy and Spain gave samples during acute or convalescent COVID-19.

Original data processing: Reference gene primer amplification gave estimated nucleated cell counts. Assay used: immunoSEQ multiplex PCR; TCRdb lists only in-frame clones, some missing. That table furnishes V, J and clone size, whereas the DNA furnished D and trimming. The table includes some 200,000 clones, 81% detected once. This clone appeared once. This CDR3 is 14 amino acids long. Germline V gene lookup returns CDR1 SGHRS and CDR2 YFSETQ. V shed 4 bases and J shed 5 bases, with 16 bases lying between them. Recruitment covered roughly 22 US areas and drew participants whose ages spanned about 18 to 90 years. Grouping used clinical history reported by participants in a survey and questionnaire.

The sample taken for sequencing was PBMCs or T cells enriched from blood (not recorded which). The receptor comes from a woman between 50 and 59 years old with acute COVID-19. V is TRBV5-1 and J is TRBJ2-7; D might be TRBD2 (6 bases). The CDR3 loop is CASSPFPGEDEQYF. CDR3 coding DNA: TGCGCCAGCAGCCCCTTCCCCGGGGAGGACGAGCAGTACTTC.